This T cell receptor (beta chain) emerged from a study of blood T cell repertoires in COVID-19 (dated by TCRdb to the early 2020s). Study-level background: Samples covering the acute and convalescent phases of COVID-19 were provided by collaborators in the United States, Italy and Spain. HLA class I and class II types, where available, came from metadata supplied by the sample provider rather than from assay-based typing. The repertoires were released in a freely available public database meant as a resource for research on the immune response to SARS-CoV-2. Nearly every sample came with metadata listing a de-identified subject ID, COVID-19 status, age in years and sex. The dataset comprised deeply sampled blood TCRbeta repertoires from subjects exposed to, actively infected with, or recovered from COVID-19. The samples were drawn from the first 160 participants of the ongoing ImmuneRACE study and from some 1,300 subjects provided by 6 global collaborators. The material from the prospective study consisted of cDNA or gDNA derived from T cells, B-cell-depleted T cells, or PBMCs. Study-wide findings and limitations: Clinical and demographic metadata were provided uncurated, with the amount varying by source and participant.

The collaborating institutions used their own protocols to collect whole blood in K2EDTA tubes. Collaborator samples were shipped for TCRbeta analysis as frozen whole blood, isolated PBMCs, or DNA extracted from either sample type. TCRbeta CDR3 regions were amplified from genomic DNA by means of the immunoSEQ Assay, a bias-controlled multiplex PCR. As for the original processing: The number of nucleated cells in each sample was estimated by amplification of reference gene primers within the assay. Sequence reads were collapsed and filtered to measure the absolute abundance of every unique TCRbeta CDR3 rearrangement. For each sample, productive Simpson clonality was calculated by taking the square root of Simpson's diversity index across productive rearrangements. The table comes from immuneACCESS by way of TCRdb, which keeps in-frame sequences with V and J called. Part of the clones is missing from these tables; in studies checked, under half for an unresolved V gene and the rest for unknown reasons. That table gives V, J and clone size, and the DNA gave D and trimming. The sample table contains about 130,000 clones; only one count was recorded for around four fifths of them. The top ten constitute about a tenth of the sample.

Concerning this clone itself: Its recognized antigen is unknown. No base quality values were provided; no much bigger clone lies one nucleotide off.

According to the germline V gene, CDR1 reads LGHNA and CDR2 reads YNFKEQ. Counted from cysteine to phenylalanine, this CDR3 has 16 amino acids. The sequence is cut down to CDR3 DNA, 48 bases in frame from base 1. Clipping removes 5 bases from V and 6 bases from J, with 11 as the unmatched junction base count. The specimen was peripheral blood. The rearranged segments are TRBV4-2 and TRBJ1-5; TRBD1 lines up with 9 middle nucleotides. The TCR sequence derives from a middle-aged man with active or convalescent COVID-19. The nucleotide sequence reads as follows: TGTGCCAGCAGCTCTTTAGGGACAGGGCAGGGTCAGCCCCAGCATTTT. This codes for CASSSLGTGQGQPQHF.